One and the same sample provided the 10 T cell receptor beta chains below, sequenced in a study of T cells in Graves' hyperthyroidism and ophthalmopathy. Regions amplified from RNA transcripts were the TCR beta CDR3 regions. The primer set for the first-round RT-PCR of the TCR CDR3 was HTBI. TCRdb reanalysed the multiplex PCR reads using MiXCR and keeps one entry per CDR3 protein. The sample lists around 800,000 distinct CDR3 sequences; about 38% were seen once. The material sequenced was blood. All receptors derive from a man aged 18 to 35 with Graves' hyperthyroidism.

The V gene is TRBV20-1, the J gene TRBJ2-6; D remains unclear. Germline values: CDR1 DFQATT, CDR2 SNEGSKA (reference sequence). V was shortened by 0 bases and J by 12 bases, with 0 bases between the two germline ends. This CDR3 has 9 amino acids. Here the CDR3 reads CSARDVLTF. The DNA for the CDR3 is TGCAGTGCTAGAGACGTCCTGACTTTC.

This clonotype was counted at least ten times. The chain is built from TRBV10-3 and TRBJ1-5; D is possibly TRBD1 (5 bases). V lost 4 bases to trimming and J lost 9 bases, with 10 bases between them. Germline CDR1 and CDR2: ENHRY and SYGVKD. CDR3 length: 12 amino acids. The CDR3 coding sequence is TGTGCCATCAGTGGGGGCCCTCGGCCCCAGCATTTT. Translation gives CAISGGPRPQHF.

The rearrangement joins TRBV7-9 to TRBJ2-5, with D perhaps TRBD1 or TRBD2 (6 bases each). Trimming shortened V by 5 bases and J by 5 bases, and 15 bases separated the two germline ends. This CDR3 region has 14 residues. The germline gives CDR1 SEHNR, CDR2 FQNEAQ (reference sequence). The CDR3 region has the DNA TGTGCCAGCAGCCGGAGGGGGGTCGCCGAGACCCAGTACTTC. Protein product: CASSRRGVAETQYF.

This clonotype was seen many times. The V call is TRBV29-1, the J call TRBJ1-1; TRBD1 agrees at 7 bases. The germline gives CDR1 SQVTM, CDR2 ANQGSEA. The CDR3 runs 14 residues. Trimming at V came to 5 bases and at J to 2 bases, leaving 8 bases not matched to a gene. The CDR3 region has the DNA TGCAGCGTTTTGGGACAGCGAGGAAACACTGAAGCTTTCTTT. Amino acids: CSVLGQRGNTEAFF.

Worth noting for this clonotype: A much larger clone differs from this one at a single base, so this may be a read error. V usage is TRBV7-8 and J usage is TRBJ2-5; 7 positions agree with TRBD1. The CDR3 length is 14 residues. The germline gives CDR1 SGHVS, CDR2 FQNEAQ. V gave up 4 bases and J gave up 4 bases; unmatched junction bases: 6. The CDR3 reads CASSYTDRTETQYF. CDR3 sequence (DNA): TGTGCCAGCAGCTACACGGACAGGACAGAGACCCAGTACTTC.

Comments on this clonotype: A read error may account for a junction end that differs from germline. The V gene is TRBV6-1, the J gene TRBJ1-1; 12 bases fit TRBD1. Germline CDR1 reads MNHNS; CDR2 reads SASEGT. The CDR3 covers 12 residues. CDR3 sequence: CASFPTGTGGYF. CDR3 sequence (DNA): TGTGCCAGCTTTCCGACCGGGACAGGGGGCTACTTT.

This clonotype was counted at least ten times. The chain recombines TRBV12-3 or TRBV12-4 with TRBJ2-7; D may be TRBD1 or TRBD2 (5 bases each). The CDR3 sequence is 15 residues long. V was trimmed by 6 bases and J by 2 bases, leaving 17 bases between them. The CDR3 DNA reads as TGTGCCAGCAGCCCCCGGGACGCACGCCCCTACGAGCAGTACTTC. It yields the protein CASSPRDARPYEQYF.

DNA of the CDR3: TGCGCCAGCAGCCAAGATTCGGGGCTGGGCGGCGACGAGCAGTACTTC. Its translation: CASSQDSGLGGDEQYF. The genes are TRBV4-3 and TRBJ2-7; D possibly uses TRBD1 or TRBD2 (5 bases each). The CDR3 spans 16 residues. Trimming removed 0 bases at V and 5 bases at J, with 17 bases between. In germline, CDR1 is LGHNA, CDR2 YSLEER.

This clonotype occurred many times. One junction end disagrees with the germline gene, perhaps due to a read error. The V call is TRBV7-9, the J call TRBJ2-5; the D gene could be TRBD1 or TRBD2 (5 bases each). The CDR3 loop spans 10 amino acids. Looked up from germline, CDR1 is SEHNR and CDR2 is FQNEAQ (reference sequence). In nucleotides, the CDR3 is TGTGCCAGCAGCTTGGGGGACGGTGACTTC. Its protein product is CASSLGDGDF.

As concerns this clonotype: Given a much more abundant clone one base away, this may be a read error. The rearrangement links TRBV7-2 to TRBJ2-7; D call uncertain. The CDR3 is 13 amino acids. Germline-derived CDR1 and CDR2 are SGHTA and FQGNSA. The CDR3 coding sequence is TGTGCCAGCAGCTTAGCGTATACCTACGTGCAGTACTTC. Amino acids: CASSLAYTYVQYF.